The source of this TCR beta chain is a study of early T cells in non-severe SARS-CoV-2 infection. Concerning this clonotype itself: Antigen unknown.

Findings and caveats of the study: The VDJdb matching leaned toward anti-spike CD8 responses and overlooked private and CD4 specificities.

TCRdb re-analysed the 5' RACE reads in MiXCR, keeping a single row per CDR3 protein. Of about 57,000 distinct CDR3 sequences listed, about 9.1% are singletons. Germline loops: CDR1 SQVTM, CDR2 ANQGSEA. The CDR3 runs to 12 residues. The V and J ends lost 6 bases and 2 bases, in that order; junction bases with no gene match: 2. The specimen sequenced was whole blood. V gene TRBV29-1 combines with J gene TRBJ2-3; 7 bases match TRBD1. This TCR derives from an adult who was a healthcare worker with PCR-confirmed SARS-CoV-2 infection or an uninfected control (not recorded which). The CDR3: CSVGTATDTQYF. CDR3 nucleotide sequence: TGCAGCGTGGGGACAGCCACAGATACGCAGTATTTT.